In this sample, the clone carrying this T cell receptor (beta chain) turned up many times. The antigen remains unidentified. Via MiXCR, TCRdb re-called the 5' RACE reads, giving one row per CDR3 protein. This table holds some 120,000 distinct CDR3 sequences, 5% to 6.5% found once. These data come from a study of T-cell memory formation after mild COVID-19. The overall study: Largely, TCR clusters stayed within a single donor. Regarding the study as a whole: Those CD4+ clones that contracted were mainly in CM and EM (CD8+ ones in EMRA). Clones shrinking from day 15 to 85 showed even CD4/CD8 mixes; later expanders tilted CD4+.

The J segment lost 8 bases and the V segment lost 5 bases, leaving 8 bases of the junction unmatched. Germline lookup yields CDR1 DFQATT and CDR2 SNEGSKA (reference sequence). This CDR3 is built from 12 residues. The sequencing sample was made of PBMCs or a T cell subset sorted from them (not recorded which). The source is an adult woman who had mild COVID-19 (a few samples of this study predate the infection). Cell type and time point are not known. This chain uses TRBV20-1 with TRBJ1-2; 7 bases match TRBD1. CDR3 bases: TGCAGTGCTTCCGGGACAGCGGACGGCTACACCTTC. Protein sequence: CSASGTADGYTF.